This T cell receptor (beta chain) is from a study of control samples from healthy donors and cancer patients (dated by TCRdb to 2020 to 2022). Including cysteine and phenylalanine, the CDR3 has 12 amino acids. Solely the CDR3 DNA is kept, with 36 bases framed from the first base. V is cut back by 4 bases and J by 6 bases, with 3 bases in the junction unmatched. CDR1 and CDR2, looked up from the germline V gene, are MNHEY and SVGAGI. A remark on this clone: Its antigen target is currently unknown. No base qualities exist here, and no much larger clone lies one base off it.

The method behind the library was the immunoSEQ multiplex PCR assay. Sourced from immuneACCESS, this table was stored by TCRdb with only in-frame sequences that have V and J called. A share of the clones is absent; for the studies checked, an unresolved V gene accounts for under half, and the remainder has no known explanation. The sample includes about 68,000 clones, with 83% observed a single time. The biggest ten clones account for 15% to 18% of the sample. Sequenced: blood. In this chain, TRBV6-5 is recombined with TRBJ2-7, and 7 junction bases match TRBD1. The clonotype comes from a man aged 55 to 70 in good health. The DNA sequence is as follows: TGTGCCAGCAGTTTAAGACAGGGCGAGCAGTACTTC. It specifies CASSLRQGEQYF.